Presented here are 28 T cell receptor beta chains from one specimen sequenced in a study of blood T cell repertoires in COVID-19. The table came from immunoSEQ multiplex PCR; TCRdb's copy has only in-frame clones and leaves some out. The sample holds about 59,000 clones; more than 75% are singletons and the top ten take around 5.5%. Sequencing input: peripheral blood. The receptors were sampled from a man older than 75 in a cohort sampled during active COVID-19.

J is TRBJ2-3 and V is TRBV5-6, with D uncertain. This CDR3 is 14 amino acids long. Looked up from germline, CDR1 is SGHDT and CDR2 is YYEEEE. The V end was cut by 2 bases, the J end by 4 bases, with 11 bases between. CDR3 nucleotides: TGTGCCAGCAGCTTACCTAGGAGATCAGATACGCAGTATTTT. Residues: CASSLPRRSDTQYF. The full variable domain, rest sourced from reference TRBV5-6 and TRBJ2-3, is DAGVTQSPTHLIKTRGQQVTLRCSPKSGHDTVSWYQQALGQGPQFIFQYYEEEERQRGNFPDRFSGHQFPNYSSELNVNALLLGDSALYLCASSLPRRSDTQYFGPGTRLTVL.

The genes are TRBV6-5 and TRBJ1-2; weak D call: TRBD1 (5 bases). The V gene lost 0 bases and the J gene lost 5 bases, with 13 bases spanning the gap. Germline CDR1 and CDR2: MNHEY and SVGAGI. CDR3 size: 15 residues. The CDR3: CASSYSAQGRYGYTF. As DNA, the CDR3 is TGTGCCAGCAGTTACTCAGCCCAGGGTCGATATGGCTACACCTTC.

This chain uses TRBV19 with TRBJ2-4; a possible D gene is TRBD2 (6 bases). This CDR3 has 13 residues. Germline CDR1 is LNHDA and CDR2 is SQIVND (reference sequence). V lost 7 bases, J lost 8 bases, and 15 bases lay in between. CDR3 sequence: CASNRGSIDIQYF. DNA of the CDR3: TGTGCCAGTAACCGGGGGTCGATTGACATTCAGTACTTC.

This chain joins TRBV6-5 and TRBJ1-2; the D gene is possibly TRBD1 (5 bases). The CDR3 spans 13 residues. Germline CDR1 is MNHEY and CDR2 is SVGAGI. V lost 5 bases and J lost 2, with 9 bases in between. The CDR3 sequence: CASSRAGNYGYTF. CDR3 nucleotides: TGTGCCAGCAGTAGGGCAGGGAACTATGGCTACACCTTC.

The V call is TRBV19, the J call TRBJ1-2; TRBD1 agrees at 8 bases. With V trimmed by 7 bases and J by 3 bases, 7 bases remained unmatched. Germline V gives CDR1 LNHDA, CDR2 SQIVND (reference sequence). This CDR3 has 14 residues. The CDR3 loop reads CASMQGARDYGYTF. The CDR3 nucleotides are TGTGCCAGTATGCAGGGGGCCCGGGACTATGGCTACACCTTC.

The genes are TRBV4-1 and TRBJ2-5, with TRBD1 as a possible D gene (6 bases). The CDR3 loop spans 14 amino acids. Trimming removed 0 bases from V and 5 bases from J, with 10 bases in between. Per the germline V gene, CDR1 is MGHRA and CDR2 is YSYEKL. Here the CDR3 reads CASSQEGARETQYF. As DNA, the CDR3 is TGCGCCAGCAGCCAAGAGGGGGCGCGCGAGACCCAGTACTTC.

This chain joins TRBV19 and TRBJ2-7; 10 bases fit TRBD1. CDR1 LNHDA and CDR2 SQIVND come from the germline V gene (reference sequence). J was trimmed by 5 bases and V by 5 bases; bases with no gene match: 3. The length of the CDR3 is 13 residues. The CDR3 coding sequence is TGTGCCAGTAGTCAGGACAGGGGGAACGAGCAGTACTTC. This encodes CASSQDRGNEQYF.

This clone appeared a few times. The chain is built from TRBV10-3 and TRBJ2-5; TRBD2 aligns across 7 bases. This CDR3 has 13 residues. Germline V gene sequence: CDR1 ENHRY, CDR2 SYGVKD. The trim removed 8 bases at V and 5 bases at J, leaving 8 bases unmatched. CDR3 sequence reads: CAISGGRGETQYF. DNA of the CDR3: TGTGCCATCTCCGGCGGGAGAGGTGAGACCCAGTACTTC.

This clone appeared a single time. The chain links TRBV5-1 to TRBJ1-2; the match to TRBD1 covers 7 bases. The CDR3 runs 16 residues. V dropped 0 bases and J dropped 0; count of bases not matched to a gene: 5. CDR1 is SGHRS and CDR2 is YFSETQ in the germline V gene. The CDR3 protein is CASSLARQGANYGYTF. The CDR3 coding sequence is TGCGCCAGCAGCTTGGCTCGTCAGGGGGCTAACTATGGCTACACCTTC.

V and J are TRBV24-1 and TRBJ1-2; 12 bases are shared with TRBD1. V gave up 3 bases and J gave up 1 base; unmatched junction bases: 8. This CDR3 comprises 18 residues. Looked up from germline, CDR1 is KGHDR and CDR2 is SFDVKD. CDR3 coding DNA: TGTGCCACCAGTGATCCCCGGGACAGGGGGCGCGTTAACTATGGCTACACCTTC. It yields the protein CATSDPRDRGRVNYGYTF.

Here the CDR3 DNA reads TGTGCCAGCTCACCAAGCCGGGACAGGGATCAGCCCCAGCATTTT. Translated, it gives CASSPSRDRDQPQHF. This sequence joins TRBV18 and TRBJ1-5; 9 bases agree with TRBD1. J gave up 5 bases and V 2 bases, and 4 bases lay outside the gene matches. This CDR3 has 15 amino acids. Germline values: CDR1 KGHSH, CDR2 LQKENI.

The chain joins TRBV7-2 to TRBJ2-1, with a possible D match to TRBD2 (5 bases). This CDR3 spans 13 amino acids. V shed 2 bases and J shed 8 bases, with 10 bases lying between them. Germline values: CDR1 SGHTA, CDR2 FQGNSA. The CDR3 DNA follows: TGTGCCAGCAGCTTACTACGGCGGGATGAGCAGTTCTTC. Its translation is CASSLLRRDEQFF.

This chain links TRBV5-1 with TRBJ2-1; possibly TRBD1 for D (6 bases). CDR3 length: 15 amino acids. Germline loops: CDR1 SGHRS, CDR2 YFSETQ. The V end was cut by 0 bases, the J end by 2 bases, with 9 bases between. In DNA, the CDR3 is TGCGCCAGCAGCTTGGCTGGGGGCGCCTACAATGAGCAGTTCTTC. It yields the protein CASSLAGGAYNEQFF.

The chain uses TRBV30 and TRBJ2-5, with D perhaps matching TRBD1 (5 bases). Trimming removed 3 bases from V and 5 bases from J, with 10 bases in between. Germline CDR1 is GTSNPN and CDR2 is SVGIG (reference sequence). The CDR3 spans 12 residues. CDR3 sequence: CAWRAQGETQYF. In DNA, the CDR3 is TGTGCCTGGAGAGCTCAGGGCGAGACCCAGTACTTC.

CDR3 DNA sequence: TGTGCCAGCAGCTTAGTAATGACAGGGGATGGCGAGCAGTACTTC. It encodes CASSLVMTGDGEQYF. This rearrangement joins TRBV7-2 to TRBJ2-7; 8 nucleotides align to TRBD1. This CDR3 spans 15 amino acids. V lost 1 base and J lost 6; bases outside the gene matches: 8. Per germline, CDR1 SGHTA and CDR2 FQGNSA.

This chain uses TRBV5-1 with TRBJ1-5; no clear D gene. The CDR3 consists of 13 residues. Trimming cost V 4 bases and J 5 bases, with 10 bases left between them. Germline values: CDR1 SGHRS, CDR2 YFSETQ. CDR3: CASSPELDQPQHF. Here the CDR3 DNA reads TGCGCCAGCAGCCCCGAGCTTGATCAGCCCCAGCATTTT.

The rearrangement uses TRBV2 and TRBJ2-1, with TRBD1 matching over 11 bases. The CDR3 loop spans 14 amino acids. The V gene's germline CDR1 is SNHLY and CDR2 FYNNEI. The J segment lost 10 bases and the V segment lost 6 bases, leaving 8 bases of the junction unmatched. CDR3 protein: CASRTGQGVSEQFF. The CDR3 coding sequence is TGTGCCAGCAGGACGGGACAGGGGGTTTCCGAGCAGTTCTTC.

J is TRBJ2-3 and V is TRBV7-6; D is unresolved. Germline CDR1 is SGHVS and CDR2 is FNYEAQ. The CDR3 loop spans 14 amino acids. V dropped 3 bases and J dropped 2 bases, with 9 bases sitting between them. This chain's CDR3 is CASSFGPDTDTQYF. CDR3 in DNA: TGTGCCAGCAGCTTTGGGCCGGACACAGATACGCAGTATTTT.

In DNA form, the CDR3 reads TGTGCCAGCTCATCGCAGGTATCCTACGAGCAGTACTTC. Translation: CASSSQVSYEQYF. The chain uses TRBV18 and TRBJ2-7; no definite D call. CDR1 and CDR2 from the germline V gene are KGHSH and LQKENI. CDR3 size: 13 residues. Trimming cost V 5 bases and J 1 base, with 9 bases left between them.

The chain carries TRBV18 and TRBJ1-1; maybe TRBD1 (5 bases). The germline CDR1 and CDR2 sequences are KGHSH and LQKENI. The ends were cut back, 5 bases at V and 4 bases at J, with 20 bases in the middle. This CDR3 is built from 16 residues. CDR3 protein: CASSTWGERVSTEAFF. In nucleotides, the CDR3 is TGTGCCAGCTCAACCTGGGGGGAGAGGGTTAGCACTGAAGCTTTCTTT.

This chain links TRBV19 with TRBJ2-4; 10 nucleotides agree with TRBD1. This CDR3 is 15 amino acids long. J lost 8 bases, V lost 5 bases, and 9 bases had no gene match. Per the germline V gene, CDR1 is LNHDA and CDR2 is SQIVND (reference sequence). This CDR3 reads CASSSGQGNIYIQYF. CDR3 coding DNA: TGTGCCAGTAGTTCGGGACAGGGGAATATTTACATTCAGTACTTC.

Only one count was recorded for this clone. The chain has TRBV11-3 and TRBJ2-7; a weak D match, TRBD2 (5 bases). In germline, CDR1 is SGHNT, CDR2 YENEEA. V was trimmed by 5 bases and J by 5 bases, leaving 16 bases between them. The CDR3 loop spans 14 amino acids. The CDR3 sequence: CASSQTGGLDEQYF. Here the CDR3 DNA reads TGTGCCAGCAGCCAGACTGGAGGCCTAGACGAGCAGTACTTC.

CDR3 sequence reads: CASSRDGEQFF. The CDR3 bases are TGTGCCAGCAGCCGAGACGGGGAGCAGTTCTTC. V gene TRBV7-2 combines with J gene TRBJ2-1; D remains ambiguous. The CDR3 has 11 residues. V was trimmed by 5 bases and J by 10 bases, leaving 9 bases between them. The V gene's germline CDR1 is SGHTA and CDR2 FQGNSA.

The CDR3: CASSLPGNTEAFF. CDR3 DNA: TGTGCCAGCAGTTTACCAGGTAACACTGAAGCTTTCTTT. The chain carries TRBV12-3 or TRBV12-4 and TRBJ1-1; unclear D gene. The CDR3 loop spans 13 amino acids. Trimming took off 2 bases at V and 2 bases at J, with 6 bases between the two ends.

CDR3: CATSDLKQGLNSPLHF. In DNA, the CDR3 is TGTGCCACCAGTGATTTGAAACAGGGGCTCAATTCACCCCTCCACTTT. The gene calls are TRBV24-1 and TRBJ1-6; 7 bases line up with TRBD1. Germline V gene data show CDR1 as KGHDR and CDR2 as SFDVKD. J lost 7 bases, V lost 0 bases, and 5 bases had no gene match. There are 16 residues in the CDR3.

CDR3 DNA: TGTGCCTGGATCAACACAGGGGGAAGCTATGGCTACACCTTC. This translates into CAWINTGGSYGYTF. The chain has TRBV30 and TRBJ1-2, with TRBD1 matching over 8 bases. The CDR3 is made up of 14 amino acids. Germline trimming cut 4 bases from V and 4 bases from J; bases unmatched to any gene: 8. From germline, CDR1 is GTSNPN and CDR2 SVGIG (reference sequence).

The chain couples TRBV18 to TRBJ1-3; no reliable D call. Germline V CDR1 and CDR2: KGHSH, LQKENI. The CDR3 is 16 residues long. V lost 3 bases to trimming and J lost 2 bases, with 14 bases between them. CDR3 amino acids: CASSPASTGTGNTIYF. CDR3 bases: TGTGCCAGCTCACCCGCTTCGACCGGGACTGGAAACACCATATATTTT.

The chain carries TRBV6-5 and TRBJ2-7, with 10 bases identical to TRBD1. This CDR3 contains 14 residues. CDR1 is MNHEY, CDR2 SVGAGI, per germline. V was pared by 5 bases and J by 3 bases, with 4 bases of the junction left unmatched. The DNA for the CDR3 is TGTGCCAGCAGTCCCCGGGACAGGGGCTACGAGCAGTACTTC. Amino acid sequence: CASSPRDRGYEQYF.